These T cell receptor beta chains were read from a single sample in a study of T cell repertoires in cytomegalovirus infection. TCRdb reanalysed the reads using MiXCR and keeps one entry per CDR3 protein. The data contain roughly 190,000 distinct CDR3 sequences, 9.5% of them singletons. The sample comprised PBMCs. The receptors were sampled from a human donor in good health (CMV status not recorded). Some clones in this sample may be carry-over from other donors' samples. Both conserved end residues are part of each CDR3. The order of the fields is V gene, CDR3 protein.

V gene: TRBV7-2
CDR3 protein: CASSLQGNIQYF

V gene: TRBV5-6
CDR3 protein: CASSLAGTALETQYF

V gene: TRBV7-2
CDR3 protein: CASSLVGASYEQYF

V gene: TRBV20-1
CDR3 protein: CSARTTSGGNIETQYF

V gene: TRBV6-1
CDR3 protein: CASKQGTGNTEAFF

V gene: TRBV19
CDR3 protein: CASSTYRTGGEETQYF

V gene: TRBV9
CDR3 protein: CASSHPGGGNSYEQYF

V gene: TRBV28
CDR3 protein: CASSLWSSSPLHF

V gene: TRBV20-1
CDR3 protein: CSAKESLNTEAFF

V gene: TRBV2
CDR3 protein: CASSGPGGGTEAFF

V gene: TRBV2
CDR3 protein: CASRTSAYNEQFF

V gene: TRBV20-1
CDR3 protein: CSAKMGALNTEAFF

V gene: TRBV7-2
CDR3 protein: CASSSGLGNEQFF

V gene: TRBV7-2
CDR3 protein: CASSLLGFLHYEQYF

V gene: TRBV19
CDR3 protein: CASKERATNEKLFF

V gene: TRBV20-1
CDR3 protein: CSARDLRGPSTEAFF

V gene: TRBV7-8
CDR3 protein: CASTPDRQETQYF

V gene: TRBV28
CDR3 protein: CASSLIPGTDTEAFF

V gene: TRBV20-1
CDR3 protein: CSARDETKLAGGQFF

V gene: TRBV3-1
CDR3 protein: CASSQGVAGANTGELFF